Listed below are T cell receptor beta chains from one sample, sequenced in a study of control samples from healthy donors and cancer patients. TCRdb's table, derived via immunoSEQ multiplex PCR, lists solely in-frame clones and lacks some. The sample lists approximately 160,000 clones, 85% to 95% seen once, with 1.3% to 1.5% in the top ten. The source material was blood. Every receptor here comes from a young woman in good health. CDR3s include the opening cysteine and the closing phenylalanine or tryptophan. A D gene is named only where the DNA matches it firmly. Clone size is shown for a subset of rows, as once, few, many or a class of expanded clone.

D: -
V: TRBV5-4
size: -
J: TRBJ2-2
DNA: TGTGCCAGCAGCTTGGCCCAAACGGCCGGGGAGCTGTTTTTT
CDR3: CASSLAQTAGELFF

D: -
V: TRBV7-3
size: -
J: TRBJ1-1
DNA: TGTGCCAGCAGCTTAGGGGGGCAGAACACTGAAGCTTTCTTT
CDR3: CASSLGGQNTEAFF

D: -
V: TRBV24-1
size: -
J: TRBJ1-4
DNA: TGTGCCACCAGTCGGGGCCCTAATGAAAAACTGTTTTTT
CDR3: CATSRGPNEKLFF

D: TRBD2
V: TRBV5-1
size: -
J: TRBJ2-1
DNA: TGCGCCAGCAGCTTAAGCGGGGGACGGCTCAATGAGCAGTTCTTC
CDR3: CASSLSGGRLNEQFF

D: -
V: TRBV5-1
size: once
J: TRBJ2-3
DNA: TGCGCCAGCAGCAGCGCAGGGGCCGATACGCAGTATTTT
CDR3: CASSSAGADTQYF

D: TRBD2
V: TRBV11-2
size: -
J: TRBJ2-1
DNA: TGTGCCAGCAGCTTAGTAGGGACTAGCGGGAATCAGTTCTTC
CDR3: CASSLVGTSGNQFF

D: TRBD2
V: TRBV18
size: once
J: TRBJ2-1
DNA: TGTGCCAGCTCACCGGCTAGCGGGGGGGATGAGCAGTTCTTC
CDR3: CASSPASGGDEQFF

D: TRBD1
V: TRBV11-2
size: -
J: TRBJ1-2
DNA: TGTGCCAGCAGCTTACGGACAGGGGGCGGCTATGGCTACACCTTC
CDR3: CASSLRTGGGYGYTF

D: -
V: TRBV19
size: -
J: TRBJ2-6
DNA: TGTGCCAGTAGTAGAACTGGGGCCAACGTCCTGACTTTC
CDR3: CASSRTGANVLTF

D: -
V: TRBV4-1
size: -
J: TRBJ1-5
DNA: TGCGCCAGCAGCCAAGGGTATGCGAGGGGCTCCAATCAGCCCCAGCATTTT
CDR3: CASSQGYARGSNQPQHF

D: TRBD1
V: TRBV11-3
size: -
J: TRBJ2-1
DNA: TGTGCCAGCAGCTGGAAGGGGACAGGGGCTCTTAGCTCCTACAATGAGCAGTTCTTC
CDR3: CASSWKGTGALSSYNEQFF

D: TRBD2
V: TRBV7-2
size: -
J: TRBJ2-7
DNA: TGTGCCAGCAGCTTTAGTAGCGGGAGACCCGAGCAGTACTTC
CDR3: CASSFSSGRPEQYF

D: -
V: TRBV7-9
size: -
J: TRBJ1-1
DNA: TGTGCCAGCAGCTTTAATGGAATCATGAACACTGAAGCTTTCTTT
CDR3: CASSFNGIMNTEAFF

D: TRBD1
V: TRBV5-1
size: once
J: TRBJ1-3
DNA: TGCGCCAGCAGCCCAGGGGGCGTGTTTGGAAACACCATATATTTT
CDR3: CASSPGGVFGNTIYF

D: -
V: TRBV19
size: -
J: TRBJ1-5
DNA: TGTGCCAGTAGTTCGGACGGATTTAGCAATCAGCCCCAGCATTTT
CDR3: CASSSDGFSNQPQHF

D: -
V: TRBV28
size: -
J: TRBJ1-4
DNA: TGTGCCAGCAGTTTTTCGCTATGGCAGGGATATGAAAAACTGTTTTTT
CDR3: CASSFSLWQGYEKLFF

D: TRBD1
V: TRBV6-5
size: -
J: TRBJ2-3
DNA: TGTGCCAGCAGGGCGACAGGGTCAGATACGCAGTATTTT
CDR3: CASRATGSDTQYF

D: -
V: TRBV9
size: -
J: TRBJ1-1
DNA: TGTGCCAGCAGCGTAGGCCAGAGGAACACTGAAGCTTTCTTT
CDR3: CASSVGQRNTEAFF

D: -
V: TRBV7-7
size: few
J: TRBJ2-5
DNA: TGTGCTAGCAGCCCCCTGGCCGGTGGGTCTCGAGAGACCCAGTACTTC
CDR3: CASSPLAGGSRETQYF

D: TRBD1
V: TRBV25-1
size: -
J: TRBJ1-4
DNA: TGTGCCAGCAGTGGGCCTGGACAGGACGAAAAACTGTTTTTT
CDR3: CASSGPGQDEKLFF

D: -
V: TRBV10-1
size: -
J: TRBJ1-1
DNA: TGCGCCAGCAGTGCGGTGGCGGGGGCTGAAGCTTTCTTT
CDR3: CASSAVAGAEAFF

D: TRBD1
V: TRBV6-5
size: -
J: TRBJ1-6
DNA: TGTGCCAGCTGCCGGGACAGGGGCGAGTGGACCCTCCACTTT
CDR3: CASCRDRGEWTLHF

D: -
V: TRBV6-2/TRBV6-3
size: -
J: TRBJ1-1
DNA: TGTGCCAGCAGTTACTCGGTCCGTGTCTGGGCTTTCTTT
CDR3: CASSYSVRVWAFF

D: -
V: TRBV28
size: -
J: TRBJ2-6
DNA: TGTGCCGCCCGCCCCTCAAAGTCTGGGGCCAACGTCCTGACTTTC
CDR3: CAARPSKSGANVLTF

D: -
V: TRBV10-3
size: -
J: TRBJ1-2
DNA: TGTGCCATCAGTGGGGGGGGCAGAAGAAACTATGGCTACACCTTC
CDR3: CAISGGGRRNYGYTF

D: -
V: TRBV18
size: -
J: TRBJ2-1
DNA: TGTGCCAGCTCACCACAGCTTAGCCTAAGTAGGTACAATGAGCAGTTCTTC
CDR3: CASSPQLSLSRYNEQFF

D: -
V: TRBV6-5
size: -
J: TRBJ2-1
DNA: TGTGCCAGCCGGGGCGCCCACAATGAGCAGTTCTTC
CDR3: CASRGAHNEQFF

D: -
V: TRBV7-8
size: once
J: TRBJ2-1
DNA: TGTGCCAGCAACCCTTCCTGGGGGGCGGAAGAGCAGTTCTTC
CDR3: CASNPSWGAEEQFF

D: TRBD1
V: TRBV13
size: -
J: TRBJ2-7
DNA: TGTGCCAGCAGCTTAGTCGGACAGGGTCCTTCCTACGAGCAGTACTTC
CDR3: CASSLVGQGPSYEQYF

D: -
V: TRBV7-2
size: -
J: TRBJ1-1
DNA: TGTGCCAGCAGCCTTAACACGGGACCCTACGAAGCTTTCTTT
CDR3: CASSLNTGPYEAFF

D: TRBD2
V: TRBV5-8
size: -
J: TRBJ2-7
DNA: TGTGCCAGCAGTTCACATGGGACTAGCGGGAGAAGGTCCTACGAGCAGTACTTC
CDR3: CASSSHGTSGRRSYEQYF

D: -
V: TRBV2
size: -
J: TRBJ1-3
DNA: TGTGCCAGCAGTTATGATACAGCTAACTCTGGAAACACCATATATTTT
CDR3: CASSYDTANSGNTIYF

D: -
V: TRBV2
size: -
J: TRBJ1-1
DNA: TGTGCCAGCAGTGAACGGGGGCGCGGGTCTGAAGCTTTCTTT
CDR3: CASSERGRGSEAFF

D: -
V: TRBV15
size: -
J: TRBJ2-6
DNA: TGTGCCACCAGCCGCAGACAGGTCCTCTCTGGGGCCAACGTCCTGACTTTC
CDR3: CATSRRQVLSGANVLTF

D: -
V: TRBV9
size: -
J: TRBJ2-3
DNA: TGTGCCAGCAGCGGAGAAGGAGATACGCAGTATTTT
CDR3: CASSGEGDTQYF

D: -
V: TRBV11-2
size: -
J: TRBJ1-1
DNA: TGTGCCAGCAGCTTAGGAGAGGGGGGCATGAACACTGAAGCTTTCTTT
CDR3: CASSLGEGGMNTEAFF

D: -
V: TRBV7-2
size: -
J: TRBJ2-4
DNA: TGTGCCAGCAGCCCCAGAGGCGGATCCAAAAACATTCAGTACTTC
CDR3: CASSPRGGSKNIQYF

D: -
V: TRBV13
size: -
J: TRBJ2-3
DNA: TGTGCCAGCAGCTTAAATGGAATGGGGCAGTATTTT
CDR3: CASSLNGMGQYF

D: -
V: TRBV5-1
size: few
J: TRBJ1-1
DNA: TGCGCCAGCAGCTTGGGGACAGCGAACACTGAAGCTTTCTTT
CDR3: CASSLGTANTEAFF

D: -
V: TRBV12-3/TRBV12-4
size: -
J: TRBJ2-7
DNA: TGTGCCAGCAGTTTTGACGAGAGGGGCGAGCAGTACTTC
CDR3: CASSFDERGEQYF

D: -
V: TRBV4-1
size: -
J: TRBJ2-5
DNA: TGCGCCAGCTCTGAGGGGGGAGGAACATACCGGGGAGAGACCCAGTACTTC
CDR3: CASSEGGGTYRGETQYF

D: -
V: TRBV6-2/TRBV6-3
size: -
J: TRBJ1-1
DNA: TGTGCCAGCAGCATCCAGGGAGTTGAAGCTTTCTTT
CDR3: CASSIQGVEAFF

D: -
V: TRBV5-1
size: once
J: TRBJ1-1
DNA: TGCGCCAGCAGCCCGGAGGCCCCCCCCGGGACCGGGGACACTGAAGCTTTCTTT
CDR3: CASSPEAPPGTGDTEAFF

D: -
V: TRBV18
size: -
J: TRBJ1-1
DNA: TGTGCCAGCTTCCTCTCGGGGAGGGACACTGAAGCTTTCTTT
CDR3: CASFLSGRDTEAFF

D: -
V: TRBV24-1
size: -
J: TRBJ2-5
DNA: TGTGCCACCAGTCTGACCGGGACGGCCTTAGGGGAGACCCAGTACTTC
CDR3: CATSLTGTALGETQYF

D: -
V: TRBV6-2/TRBV6-3
size: -
J: TRBJ2-3
DNA: TGTGCCAGCAGTTACGATAAGGGTCCCACAGATACGCAGTATTTT
CDR3: CASSYDKGPTDTQYF

D: -
V: TRBV5-5
size: -
J: TRBJ2-7
DNA: TGTGCCAGCAGCCGCCAGGGGGGTTCCTACGAGCAGTACTTC
CDR3: CASSRQGGSYEQYF

D: TRBD1
V: TRBV3-1/TRBV3-2
size: -
J: TRBJ2-5
DNA: TGTGCCAGCAGCCAAGATAACAGGGGGCGTACGGAGACCCAGTACTTC
CDR3: CASSQDNRGRTETQYF

D: -
V: TRBV10-3
size: -
J: TRBJ2-1
DNA: TGTGCCATCAGTGAAGGCGGGGATCGGAACAATGAGCAGTTCTTC
CDR3: CAISEGGDRNNEQFF

D: -
V: TRBV27
size: -
J: TRBJ1-1
DNA: TGTGCCAGCAGTTTCCTGGCCGGGGGGAACACTGAAGCTTTCTTT
CDR3: CASSFLAGGNTEAFF